This T cell receptor beta chain appears in the sequencing data of a study of T cells in Graves' hyperthyroidism and ophthalmopathy. Amplification yielded TCR beta CDR3 regions, with RNA transcripts as the source. The HTBI primer set served for first-round RT-PCR of the TCR CDR3. Each CDR3 protein is one row after TCRdb ran MiXCR on the multiplex PCR reads. The table shows about 400,000 distinct CDR3 sequences, with roughly 14% occurring only once. Among ophthalmopathy patients, the Clinical Activity Score reached at least 3, the NOSPECS grade reached at least 4, and duration remained under 3 months. The germline V and J ends were trimmed by 3 bases and 8 bases, with 22 bases remaining between them. CDR3 length: 16 residues. The germline V gene has CDR1 SEHNR and CDR2 FQNEAQ (reference sequence). This clonotype appeared a few times.

The TCR originated in a man aged 18 to 30 with Graves' ophthalmopathy. Sequences were obtained from blood. The chain uses TRBV7-9 and TRBJ1-2; D may be TRBD1 (6 bases). Here the CDR3 reads CASSFLGGAYSYGYTF. In DNA, the CDR3 is TGTGCCAGCAGCTTCTTGGGGGGGGCGTACAGCTACGGCTACACCTTC.